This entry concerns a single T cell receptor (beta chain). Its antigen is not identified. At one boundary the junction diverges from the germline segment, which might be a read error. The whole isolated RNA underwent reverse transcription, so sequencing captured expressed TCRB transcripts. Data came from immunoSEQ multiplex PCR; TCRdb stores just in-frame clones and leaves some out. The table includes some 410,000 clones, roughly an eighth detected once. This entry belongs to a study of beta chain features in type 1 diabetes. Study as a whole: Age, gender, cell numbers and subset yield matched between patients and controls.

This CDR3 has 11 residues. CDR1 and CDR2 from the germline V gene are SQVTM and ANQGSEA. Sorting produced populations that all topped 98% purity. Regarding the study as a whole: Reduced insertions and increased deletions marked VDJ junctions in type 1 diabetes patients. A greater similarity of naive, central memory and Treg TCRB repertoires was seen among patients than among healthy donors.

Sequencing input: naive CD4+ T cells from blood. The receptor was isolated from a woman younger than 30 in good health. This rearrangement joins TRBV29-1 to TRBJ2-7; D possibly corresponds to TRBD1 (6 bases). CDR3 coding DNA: TGCAGCGCCCAACAGGGCTTCCTACTGGACTTC. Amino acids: CSAQQGFLLDF.